Presented here are 9 T cell receptor beta chains from one specimen sequenced in a study of blood T cell repertoires in COVID-19. Sequencing was performed with immunoSEQ multiplex PCR; in TCRdb, only in-frame clones are kept and a portion is missing. Of around 38,000 clones in the sample, 70% to 90% were seen once. The sample was peripheral blood. The origin of the receptors is an older man with acute or convalescent COVID-19.

The rearrangement joins TRBV5-4 to TRBJ1-1; 9 bases are a match to TRBD1. J gave up 5 bases and V 1 base, and 6 bases lay outside the gene matches. Germline V gene sequence: CDR1 SGHNT, CDR2 YYREEE (reference sequence). This CDR3 comprises 15 residues. CDR3 protein: CASSLNRGQVTEAFF. The CDR3 DNA sequence: TGTGCCAGCAGCTTGAACAGGGGGCAGGTAACTGAAGCTTTCTTT.

The chain employs TRBV28 and TRBJ2-7, with TRBD1 matching 7 bases. Germline V gives CDR1 MDHEN, CDR2 SYDVKM. The CDR3 has 14 amino acids. Trimming at V came to 10 bases and at J to 3 bases, leaving 12 bases not matched to a gene. This CDR3 is CATIWTGLNYEQYF. The CDR3 DNA is TGTGCCACCATTTGGACAGGTCTAAACTACGAGCAGTACTTC.

The chain links TRBV20-1 to TRBJ1-5; D unclear. Germline V gene lookup returns CDR1 DFQATT and CDR2 SNEGSKA (reference sequence). Trimming pared 3 bases from V and 5 bases from J, leaving 14 bases between. The CDR3 sequence is 14 residues long. The CDR3 reads CSASPGSRDQPQHF. CDR3 nucleotide sequence: TGCAGTGCTAGTCCCGGGTCCAGAGATCAGCCCCAGCATTTT.

The chain is built from TRBV10-3 and TRBJ2-3, with 13 bases lining up with TRBD2. This CDR3 spans 17 amino acids. J was trimmed by 0 bases and V by 5 bases; bases with no gene match: 5. Per the germline V gene, CDR1 is ENHRY and CDR2 is SYGVKD. The CDR3 nucleotides are TGTGCCATCAGTCCCGGGACTAGCGGGAAAAGCACAGATACGCAGTATTTT. The encoded protein is CAISPGTSGKSTDTQYF.

The chain joins TRBV10-1 to TRBJ2-3; possible D gene TRBD2, 7 bases. Trimming shortened V by 8 bases and J by 4 bases, and 16 bases separated the two germline ends. The CDR3 loop spans 14 amino acids. CDR1 and CDR2 from the germline V gene are WNHNN and SYGVQD (reference sequence). In nucleotides, the CDR3 is TGCGCCAGCGGGGGGGCCGGGATGGCAGATACGCAGTATTTT. Its translation is CASGGAGMADTQYF.

J is TRBJ1-2 and V is TRBV4-2; 10 bases fit TRBD1. CDR3 length: 16 residues. V gave up 3 bases and J gave up 7 bases; unmatched junction bases: 11. The germline gives CDR1 LGHNA, CDR2 YNFKEQ. This chain's CDR3 is CASSHPMGQGILGYTF. The CDR3 DNA is TGTGCCAGCAGCCACCCGATGGGACAGGGGATTCTTGGCTACACCTTC.

CDR3: CASSEGAPYNEQFF. In nucleotides, the CDR3 is TGTGCCAGCAGTGAAGGGGCCCCATACAATGAGCAGTTCTTC. V and J are TRBV25-1 and TRBJ2-1; tentative D call: TRBD1 (5 bases). Germline-derived CDR1 and CDR2 are MGHDK and SYGVNS. CDR3 length equals 14 residues. The ends were cut back, 2 bases at V and 4 bases at J, with 9 bases in the middle.

The chain recombines TRBV28 with TRBJ1-2; TRBD1 agrees at 8 bases. The CDR3 totals 14 residues. V gave up 5 bases and J gave up 4 bases; unmatched junction bases: 6. From germline, CDR1 is MDHEN and CDR2 SYDVKM. The CDR3 sequence: CASSPPGQVYGYTF. CDR3 nucleotides: TGTGCCAGCAGTCCTCCGGGACAGGTCTATGGCTACACCTTC.

The chain employs TRBV18 and TRBJ1-5; 9 nucleotides align to TRBD1. V shed 4 bases and J 7 bases; nucleotides not matched to a gene: 5. This CDR3 is 14 amino acids long. The germline gives CDR1 KGHSH, CDR2 LQKENI. The CDR3 region is CASSRDRVEQPQHF. CDR3 bases: TGTGCCAGCTCACGGGACAGGGTTGAGCAGCCCCAGCATTTT.